The 12 T cell receptor beta chains listed next were all sequenced from one sample in a study of T cells in Graves' hyperthyroidism and ophthalmopathy. Template material for amplifying TCR beta CDR3 regions consisted of RNA transcripts. Initially, a first-round RT-PCR of the TCR CDR3 employed the HTBI primer set. One entry per CDR3 protein results from TCRdb running MiXCR on the multiplex PCR reads. The sample lists hundreds of thousands of distinct CDR3 sequences, 30% to 40% seen once, with less than 40% in the top ten. Sequencing was done on a sample of blood. The receptors come from a woman aged 40 to 55 with Graves' hyperthyroidism.

V and J are TRBV28 and TRBJ1-1; TRBD1 might be the D (5 bases). CDR1 and CDR2 from the germline V gene are MDHEN and SYDVKM. Trimming removed 3 bases at V and 0 bases at J, with 11 bases between. This CDR3 spans 15 amino acids. In DNA, the CDR3 is TGTGCCAGCAGTTTGGGGGGAATGATGAACACTGAAGCTTTCTTT. It codes for CASSLGGMMNTEAFF.

V is TRBV20-1 and J is TRBJ1-5; D unresolved. The CDR3 sequence is 13 residues long. Germline values: CDR1 DFQATT, CDR2 SNEGSKA (reference sequence). V gave up 5 bases and J gave up 3 bases, with 11 bases separating them. The CDR3 is CSARPLLNQPQHF. DNA of the CDR3: TGCAGTGCTCGGCCACTCCTCAATCAGCCCCAGCATTTT.

Remarks on this clonotype: A junction boundary mismatches the germline segment, possibly from a read error. V usage is TRBV24-1 and J usage is TRBJ1-5; TRBD1 agrees at 9 bases. The germline CDR1 and CDR2 sequences are KGHDR and SFDVKD. This CDR3 spans 15 amino acids. The CDR3 reads CATSDDRGSSQPQHF. The CDR3 DNA sequence: TGTGCCACCAGCGACGACAGGGGGAGCAGTCAGCCCCAGCATTTT.

The V gene is TRBV6-5, the J gene TRBJ1-5; D remains unclear. Germline-derived CDR1 and CDR2 are MNHEY and SVGAGI. There are 13 residues in the CDR3. Between the trimmed V and J ends, which lost 5 bases and 3 bases, there was a span of 8 bases. CDR3 in amino acids: CASSEWDNQPQHF. The CDR3 DNA sequence: TGTGCCAGCAGTGAATGGGACAATCAGCCCCAGCATTTT.

This clonotype was counted a few times. V gene TRBV19 combines with J gene TRBJ2-2, with 7 bases matching TRBD2. The V segment lost 10 bases and the J segment 0 bases; nucleotides outside the gene matches: 11. Per the germline V gene, CDR1 is LNHDA and CDR2 is SQIVND (reference sequence). The CDR3 runs 16 residues. CDR3 in DNA: TGTGCCACCAAGCTCTCGGGAGGCGCGAACACCGGGGAGCTGTTTTTT. This gives the protein CATKLSGGANTGELFF.

V and J are TRBV2 and TRBJ2-7, with D possibly being TRBD2 (6 bases). The CDR3 sequence is 13 residues long. V was pared by 7 bases and J by 3 bases, with 13 bases between. CDR1 is SNHLY, CDR2 FYNNEI, per germline. CDR3 sequence reads: CASMGDFLYEQYF. The CDR3 nucleotides are TGTGCCAGCATGGGGGACTTTCTCTACGAGCAGTACTTC. Combining the CDR3 with reference TRBV2 and TRBJ2-7 gives the whole variable domain EPEVTQTPSHQVTQMGQEVILRCVPISNHLYFYWYRQILGQKVEFLVSFYNNEISEKSEIFDDQFSVERPDGSNFTLKIRSTKLEDSAMYFCASMGDFLYEQYFGPGTRLTVT.

This chain connects TRBV29-1 to TRBJ2-7; the D gene is possibly TRBD1 (6 bases). This CDR3 region has 13 residues. V gave up 2 bases and J gave up 0 bases, with 8 bases separating them. Germline assignment: CDR1 SQVTM and CDR2 ANQGSEA. The CDR3, as DNA: TGCAGCGTTGAATGGGGGCTCTCCTACGAGCAGTACTTC. It yields the protein CSVEWGLSYEQYF.

The rearrangement uses TRBV11-1 and TRBJ1-6; D uncertain. Between the trimmed V and J ends, which lost 5 bases and 10 bases, there was a span of 12 bases. CDR3 length: 13 amino acids. In germline, CDR1 is SGHAT, CDR2 FQDESV (reference sequence). CDR3 bases: TGTGCCAGCAGCGCCGGGTCCTCCTCACCCCTCCACTTT. Translated, it gives CASSAGSSSPLHF. The full variable domain, rest sourced from reference TRBV11-1 and TRBJ1-6, is EAEVAQSPRYKITEKSQAVAFWCDPISGHATLYWYRQILGQGPELLVQFQDESVVDDSQLPKDRFSAERLKGVDSTLKIQPAELGDSAMYLCASSAGSSSPLHFGNGTRLTVT.

This sequence joins TRBV7-9 and TRBJ1-5, with D possibly matching TRBD1 (5 bases). Germline-derived CDR1 and CDR2 are SEHNR and FQNEAQ (reference sequence). The CDR3 contains 20 residues. V was cut by 5 bases and J by 2 bases, with 28 bases left in between. Here the CDR3 reads CASSATRSWGGLRGNQPQHF. In DNA, the CDR3 is TGTGCCAGCAGCGCGACCAGAAGTTGGGGCGGCTTACGTGGCAATCAGCCCCAGCATTTT.

Concerning this clonotype: The junction departs from germline at one end; a sequencing error may be responsible. The chain links TRBV10-3 to TRBJ2-6; D possibly uses TRBD1 or TRBD2 (5 bases each). Germline CDR1 reads ENHRY; CDR2 reads SYGVKD. The CDR3 spans 16 residues. In nucleotides, the CDR3 is TGTGCCAGTAGTCAGACCCCGGGATCTGGGGCCAACGTCCTGGCTTTC. Translated: CASSQTPGSGANVLAF.

This chain joins TRBV19 and TRBJ2-1, with D possibly matching TRBD2 (6 bases). Germline V CDR1 and CDR2: LNHDA, SQIVND (reference sequence). The CDR3 runs 15 residues. Trimming took 5 bases from V and 7 from J, leaving 18 bases between them. CDR3 nucleotide sequence: TGTGCCAGTAGTGCTGAACCGGGAGTAAGGAATGAGCAGTTCTTC. Its translation: CASSAEPGVRNEQFF.

The rearrangement links TRBV2 to TRBJ1-5; D not certain. Trimming cost V 7 bases and J 1 base, with 14 bases left between them. CDR3 length equals 15 residues. Germline assignment: CDR1 SNHLY and CDR2 FYNNEI. The CDR3 sequence: CASTPSDGSNQPQHF. CDR3 coding DNA: TGTGCCAGCACCCCCTCCGATGGAAGCAATCAGCCCCAGCATTTT.